A single sample is the source of the 16 T cell receptor beta chains below, sequenced in a study of CD8+ T cells in alopecia areata. Cells from pooled cutaneous lymph nodes were sorted by CD4, CD8alpha, NKG2D, NKG2ACE and other markers. Following RNA extraction, reverse transcription yielded cDNA that acted as the sequencing template. Some clones are missing from TCRdb's copy, which holds only in-frame ones; the method was immunoSEQ multiplex PCR. The repertoire shows over 250,000 clones, none seen only once; the top ten take less than 1.5%. The source material was CD4+ T cells sorted from a lymph node. These TCRs come from a C3H/HeJ mouse with alopecia areata. The MHC haplotype of this mouse line is H2-k.

This clone has just a few counts. Any gene name here is a mouse gene name. The read falls 4 residues short of the CDR3 end, and the missing part is taken from the germline J gene. The chain is built from TRBV31 and TRBJ2-2; TRBD1 aligns across 7 bases. The CDR3 runs to 15 residues. Germline loops: CDR1 GKSSPN, CDR2 SITVG. After removal of 0 bases from V and 2 bases from J, the junction contained 3 bases not matched to a gene. CDR3 sequence reads: CAWSLQQGNTGQLYF. The part of the CDR3 DNA that was read is TGTGCCTGGAGTCTACAACAGGGGAACACCGGG. The full variable domain, rest sourced from reference TRBV31 and TRBJ2-2, is AQTIHQWPVAEIKAVGSPLSLGCTIKGKSSPNLYWYWQATGGTLQQLFYSITVGQVESVVQLNLSASRPKDDQFILSTEKLLLSHSGFYLCAWSLQQGNTGQLYFGEGSKLTVL.

For this clone: Mouse gene names apply. The read falls 4 residues short of the CDR3 end, and the missing part is taken from the germline J gene. Other nucleotide sequences from this sample produce the same CDR3. J is TRBJ2-1 and V is TRBV1; D not certain. Germline V gives CDR1 NSQYPW, CDR2 LRSPGD (reference sequence). The CDR3 length is 12 residues. The ends were cut back, 3 bases at V and 4 bases at J, with 4 bases in the middle. CDR3: CTCSAGYAEQFF. The sequenced CDR3 bases are TGCACCTGCAGTGCTGGTTATGCT.

With respect to this clone: Gene names and germline refer to mouse. The CDR3 end falls 4 residues outside the read, so it is completed with the germline J gene. The rearrangement uses TRBV13-2 and TRBJ2-2; TRBD2 agrees at 10 bases. The CDR3 runs to 16 residues. Per germline, CDR1 NNHNN and CDR2 SYGAGS (reference sequence). J lost 2 bases, V lost 3 bases, and 4 bases had no gene match. The CDR3 loop reads CASGGELGGNTGQLYF. CDR3 DNA (partial): TGTGCCAGCGGTGGCGAACTGGGGGGGAACACCGGG.

For this clone: Genes and germline come from the mouse. Read coverage stops 4 residues before the CDR3 terminus; the germline J gene supplies the remainder. The chain links TRBV19 to TRBJ2-4; 7 positions agree with TRBD2. With 2 bases clipped from V and 0 bases from J, the junction kept 3 bases outside the gene matches. The CDR3 spans 15 residues. Germline V gives CDR1 FNHDT, CDR2 SITEND (reference sequence). CDR3 region: CASSIGGSSQNTLYF. The DNA read from the CDR3 is TGTGCCAGCAGTATTGGGGGGTCTAGTCAAAAC.

A remark on this clone: Gene labels here are mouse ones. Coverage ceases 4 residues before the CDR3 finishes, and the germline J gene fills in the end. The chain is built from TRBV17 and TRBJ2-5; TRBD2 matches 9 bases. CDR1 and CDR2 from the germline V gene are MNHDT and YYDKIL. The CDR3 is 16 residues long. The V segment lost 1 base and the J segment 1 base; nucleotides outside the gene matches: 3. CDR3 amino acids: CASSRGRTGDQDTQYF. The CDR3 DNA, read in part, is TGTGCTAGCAGTAGAGGACGGACTGGGGACCAAGAC.

This clone was seen more than once but under ten times. Gene names are mouse gene names. The read ends 4 residues before the CDR3 terminus; that terminus is restored from the germline J gene. The chain has TRBV13-2 and TRBJ2-7; 9 bases match TRBD2. The CDR3 runs to 14 residues. Germline V gene data show CDR1 as NNHNN and CDR2 as SYGAGS (reference sequence). The CDR3 spells CASGEGGLGYEQYF. Incomplete CDR3 DNA: TGTGCCAGCGGTGAGGGGGGACTGGGATAT.

This clone was seen only a few times. Here the gene names and germline are mouse. Read sequence stops 4 residues before the CDR3 end, and the germline J gene provides the missing end. The genes are TRBV13-2 and TRBJ2-3, with 8 bases fitting TRBD1. The V and J ends lost 0 bases and 4 bases, in that order; junction bases with no gene match: 4. The length of the CDR3 is 15 residues. From germline, CDR1 is NNHNN and CDR2 SYGAGS (reference sequence). CDR3 region: CASGDVWTGTETLYF. The DNA read from the CDR3 is TGTGCCAGCGGTGATGTCTGGACAGGGACAGAA.

In this sample, this clone turned up a few times. Gene names are the mouse ones. This sample includes further DNA sequences coding for the same CDR3. CDR3 bases read: TGTGCCAGCAGCCAAGATCGGGGGGACTAT. Translating gives CASSQDRGDY. The complete CDR3 protein is CASSQDRGDYEQYF. The chain uses TRBV5 and TRBJ2-7, with D tentatively TRBD2 (6 bases). The read halts 4 residues ahead of the CDR3 end, with the missing end drawn from the germline J gene. The CDR3 loop spans 14 amino acids. Germline-derived CDR1 and CDR2 are LGHNA and YNLKQL (reference sequence). V was clipped by 0 bases and J by 3 bases, with 9 bases between them.

In its sample, this clone was seen a few times. The genes and germline here are from mouse. The read ends 4 residues before the CDR3 terminus; that terminus is restored from the germline J gene. The chain uses TRBV13-2 and TRBJ1-2, with a possible D match to TRBD1 (6 bases). Germline CDR1 is NNHNN and CDR2 is SYGAGS (reference sequence). The V end lost 2 bases, the J end lost 0 bases, and 11 bases lay between the germline ends. The CDR3 is 15 amino acids. The CDR3 spells CASGERTDTNSDYTF. CDR3 DNA (partial): TGTGCCAGCGGTGAGAGGACAGACACAAACTCC.

This clone was seen a few times. Mouse names are used for the genes. The read ends 4 residues early relative to the CDR3; the germline J gene fills the gap. This specimen includes other DNA sequences encoding the same CDR3. This rearrangement joins TRBV5 to TRBJ2-2, with a tentative D call TRBD1 (6 bases). Germline CDR1 is LGHNA and CDR2 is YNLKQL (reference sequence). CDR3 length equals 15 residues. V was shortened by 1 base and J by 2 bases, with 8 bases between the two germline ends. CDR3 DNA (partial): TGTGCCAGCAGCCAAGCAGGGGCCAACACCGGG. This encodes CASSQAGANTG. The full CDR3 sequence reads CASSQAGANTGQLYF.

This clone was observed at least ten times. Each gene name is a mouse one. Other nucleotide sequences in the sample specify the same CDR3. CDR3 bases read: TGTGCTAGCAGTAGAGACAGGGGAGACACA. It yields the protein CASSRDRGDT. The entire CDR3 protein reads CASSRDRGDTEVFF. This chain joins TRBV17 and TRBJ1-1, with a possible D match to TRBD1 (6 bases). Read coverage stops 4 residues before the CDR3 terminus; the germline J gene supplies the remainder. V gave up 0 bases and J gave up 3 bases, with 8 bases separating them. This CDR3 is 14 amino acids long. Germline-derived CDR1 and CDR2 are MNHDT and YYDKIL. Supplemented by reference TRBV17 and TRBJ1-1, the full variable domain reads DTTVKQNPRYKLARVGKPVNLICSQTMNHDTMYWYQKKPNQAPKLLLFYYDKILNREADTFEKFQSSRPNNSFCSLYIGSAGLEYSAMYLCASSRDRGDTEVFFGKGTRLTVV.

In regard to this clone: The germline and genes are mouse ones. The read halts 4 residues ahead of the CDR3 end, with the missing end drawn from the germline J gene. The chain is built from TRBV5 and TRBJ2-4; D may be TRBD2 (5 bases). The CDR3 is 14 amino acids. V was cut by 0 bases and J by 1 base, with 5 bases left in between. The germline gives CDR1 LGHNA, CDR2 YNLKQL (reference sequence). Here the CDR3 reads CASSQDGGQNTLYF. CDR3 DNA (partial): TGTGCCAGCAGCCAAGATGGGGGTCAAAAC.

Of note for this clone: Gene labels here are mouse ones. The read comes to an end 4 residues before the CDR3 does, leaving the germline J gene to fill in the end. The chain joins TRBV2 to TRBJ2-2; 10 nucleotides line up with TRBD1. V lost 2 bases to trimming and J lost 2 bases; unmatched junction nucleotides: 5. From germline, CDR1 is LGHNA and CDR2 YSYQKL. The CDR3 covers 17 residues. This CDR3 reads CASSQRPGQGNTGQLYF. The part of the CDR3 DNA that was read is TGTGCCAGCAGCCAAAGACCGGGACAGGGGAACACCGGG. Looking up the rest from reference TRBV2 and TRBJ2-2 gives the full variable domain: DPKIIQKPKYLVAVTGSEKILICEQYLGHNAMYWYRQSAKKPLEFMFSYSYQKLMDNQTASSRFQPQSSKKNHLDLQITALKPDDSATYFCASSQRPGQGNTGQLYFGEGSKLTVL.

The sample holds a few counts of this clone. The genes are named according to mouse. The read falls 4 residues short of the CDR3 end, and the missing part is taken from the germline J gene. The sample holds other DNA sequences that translate to the same CDR3. This chain uses TRBV13-1 with TRBJ2-5; 8 nucleotides agree with TRBD2. J gave up 3 bases and V 1 base, and 1 base lay outside the gene matches. This CDR3 has 14 residues. The germline V gene has CDR1 NSHNY and CDR2 SYGAGN. Partial CDR3 DNA: TGTGCCAGCAGTGATCACTGGGGGCAAGAC. This codes for CASSDHWGQD. The CDR3 reads in full as CASSDHWGQDTQYF.

A word on this clone: Gene and germline names: mouse. Sequencing ends 4 residues short of the CDR3 end; the germline J gene provides the rest. The gene calls are TRBV13-1 and TRBJ2-7; no reliable D call. CDR1 NSHNY and CDR2 SYGAGN come from the germline V gene. The V end lost 2 bases, the J end lost 0 bases, and 9 bases lay between the germline ends. The CDR3 spans 14 residues. CDR3 DNA (partial): TGTGCCAGCAGTGAACCCCAGATCTCCTAT. Its translation is CASSEPQISY. The whole CDR3 protein reads CASSEPQISYEQYF.

Concerning this clone itself: Genes and germline are mouse. The read stops 4 residues short of the end of the CDR3; the missing end is completed from the germline J gene. V and J are TRBV13-1 and TRBJ2-7; no clear D. This CDR3 comprises 14 residues. CDR1 and CDR2 from the germline V gene are NSHNY and SYGAGN. Trimming took off 1 base at V and 0 bases at J, with 8 bases between the two ends. The DNA read from the CDR3 is TGTGCCAGCAGTGATTCTGGCGTCTCCTAT. This sequence encodes CASSDSGVSY. The CDR3, in full, reads CASSDSGVSYEQYF.